This T cell receptor beta chain was recorded in a study of TIL therapy for anti-PD-1-resistant metastatic lung cancer (dated by TCRdb to about 2021). In the study overall: Enrolled patients had a median age of around 50 years (range 38-75) and a median tumor PD-L1 proportion score of 4.5% to 6.5%. Clonotypes were tracked across tumor, expanded TIL product and serial blood samples by T cell receptor beta sequencing of tumor and peripheral blood. A median non-synonymous tumor mutation burden of approximately 1.4 mutations per megabase was determined across the cohort by whole-exome sequencing. Most of the cohort had lung adenocarcinoma, four tumors were EGFR-mutant and two were ALK-rearranged, and half of the patients were current or former smokers. Overall study outcomes, separate from this receptor: The study protocol defined all tumor marker inferences as exploratory. Compared with baseline intratumoral T cells, expanded TIL cultures were more clonal and less diverse (median clonality 6% vs 31%, p < 0.0001). The cohort was highly selected, with more treatment-naive, never-smoker and oncogene-addicted patients than typical, limiting generalizability. Clonal turnover during TIL culture was high, and many clones enriched in the product were not detected in the baseline tumor, suggesting clonal contraction instead of faithful expansion.

The immunoSEQ v3 hsTCRB kit was used to amplify TCR beta CDR3 regions from genomic DNA through bias-controlled multiplex PCR. The TCR libraries were sequenced on an Illumina NextSeq 500 to roughly 2.1 million read pairs for survey level or roughly 4.5-6 million read pairs for deep level. The study's own analysis went as follows. Clonality was reported by immunoSEQ Analyzer software, which also assigned V, D and J genes and filtered out non-productive sequences. Repertoires were compared using productive Simpson clonality and Morisita overlap index of productive TRB rearrangements between infused TIL and blood. Entries here come from immuneACCESS through TCRdb and include only in-frame sequences with V and J called. Some clones fail to appear in such tables; in the studies checked, an unresolved V gene covers under half of the shortfall, and the cause of the remainder is unknown. D and trimming were read from the DNA, whereas the V and J calls and clone size are those reported in that table. The sample records about 100,000 clones, roughly 65% of which are singletons. Approximately 11% of the sample is held by the ten biggest clonotypes.

Explained via the paper, the time point label denotes: pre-treatment sample, taken before nivolumab and TIL therapy. The baseline tumor samples were excised metastases, mostly pleural nodules or supraclavicular lymph nodes, taken from the same resection that was used to grow TIL. Tumors were harvested prior to any PD-1/PD-L1 blockade, after which nivolumab was administered to patients, and lymphodepletion, expanded TIL infusion and IL-2 were given to patients who progressed. A phase I trial run at two centers enrolled adults with stage 4 NSCLC between late 2017 and early 2020. Samples were obtained from a single-arm, open-label phase I trial in which tumor-infiltrating lymphocyte therapy with nivolumab was evaluated in advanced non-small cell lung cancer. Portions of each resected tumor were snap-frozen in liquid nitrogen and were stored at -80 degrees C. Tumor regions of interest were chosen on H&E sections by laser-capture macrodissection, pulverized into approximately 16 mg aliquots, and extracted with Qiagen Allprep kits.

At the junction V is shortened by 1 base and J by 4 bases, with 20 bases in between. From cysteine to phenylalanine, the CDR3 is 18 amino acids long. The read is trimmed to its CDR3 DNA, 54 bases read in frame from base 1. Looking up the germline V gene (reference sequence) yields CDR1 LGHDT and CDR2 YNNKEL. On this clone itself: Its target antigen remains unknown. No much larger clone exists at a distance of one base, and base qualities are not known.

The clonotype was recovered from a person aged 25 to 85 with non-small cell lung cancer. This chain is built from TRBV3-1 (or the pseudogene TRBV3-2) and TRBJ2-1; D gene: possibly TRBD2, on 5 matching bases. The starting material was tumor tissue, obtained at baseline. The DNA is TGTGCCAGCAGCCAAGCCCTCCCTACTAGTTTTGGTTACAATGAGCAGTTCTTC. It codes for CASSQALPTSFGYNEQFF.